This T cell receptor (beta chain) was recovered during a study of blood T cell repertoires in COVID-19. The wider study: Acute and convalescent COVID-19 specimens originated in the United States, Italy and Spain.

Methods used by the authors: The authors estimated nucleated cell counts from reference gene primer amplification. TCRdb's copy holds only in-frame clones and misses some; the assay was immunoSEQ multiplex PCR. V and J calls and clone size are given by that table; D and trimming were obtained from the DNA. The data hold under 250,000 clones, with more than 65% observed a single time. The specimen was peripheral blood. The clonotype comes from a man in his fifties or sixties with active or convalescent COVID-19.

CDR3 DNA: TGTGCCAGCTCACCTGACTTCAATGAGCAGTTCTTC. Protein sequence: CASSPDFNEQFF. This rearrangement joins TRBV18 to TRBJ2-1; D unresolved. This CDR3 has 12 residues. CDR1 and CDR2 from the germline V gene are KGHSH and LQKENI. Trimming took 3 bases from V and 6 from J, leaving 6 bases between them.